The 25 T cell receptor beta chains below come from one sample, sequenced in a study of T-cell reconstitution after alpha-beta-depleted transplantation in children. Preparation of the TCRbeta library was carried out with unique molecular identifiers. One entry per CDR3 protein results from TCRdb running MiXCR on the PCR reads. This sample has some 300,000 distinct CDR3 sequences, with about 9.4% found just once. This specimen was PBMCs from the stem cell graft donor, taken from the stem cell graft. These receptors all come from a human donor who donated a stem cell graft to a child with acute lymphoblastic leukemia.

J is TRBJ2-3 and V is TRBV7-2; unclear D gene. This CDR3 spans 16 amino acids. Germline assignment: CDR1 SGHTA and CDR2 FQGNSA. Deletions cut 1 base from V and 2 bases from J, with 13 bases between. CDR3 protein: CASSLVGGSSTDTQYF. CDR3 coding DNA: TGTGCCAGCAGCTTAGTTGGCGGATCTTCCACAGATACGCAGTATTTT.

At least ten counts were recorded for this clonotype. The chain employs TRBV24-1 and TRBJ2-3; perhaps TRBD1 as D (7 bases). The CDR3 sequence is 15 residues long. The germline V and J ends were trimmed by 4 bases and 3 bases, with 13 bases remaining between them. Germline-derived CDR1 and CDR2 are KGHDR and SFDVKD. The CDR3 sequence is CATSETGSGTDTQYF. The CDR3 coding sequence is TGTGCCACCAGTGAGACAGGGAGCGGGACAGATACGCAGTATTTT.

A remark on this clonotype: A much larger clone sits a single nucleotide away, making a read error possible. The genes are TRBV11-1 and TRBJ2-3; maybe TRBD1 (6 bases). The V gene's germline CDR1 is SGHAT and CDR2 FQDESV (reference sequence). CDR3 size: 14 residues. CDR3 sequence (DNA): TGTGCCAGCAGCTGGTCGACAGGCACACATACGCAGTATTTT. It is translated as CASSWSTGTHTQYF.

CDR3 DNA: TGTGCCAGCAGTCAGGGGACTAGCGGGAGTTATCAAGAGACCCAGTACTTC. Translated: CASSQGTSGSYQETQYF. J is TRBJ2-5 and V is TRBV27; 14 nucleotides align to TRBD2. The germline gives CDR1 MNHEY, CDR2 SMNVEV (reference sequence). This CDR3 contains 17 residues. V lost 5 bases to trimming and J lost 2 bases; unmatched junction nucleotides: 7.

The chain links TRBV5-1 to TRBJ2-3; no clear D gene. V was pared by 2 bases and J by 3 bases, with 4 bases between. CDR1 is SGHRS, CDR2 YFSETQ, per germline. CDR3 length: 12 residues. As DNA, the CDR3 is TGCGCCAGCAGCTTTAGGACAGATACGCAGTATTTT. Residues: CASSFRTDTQYF.

J is TRBJ1-2 and V is TRBV6-2 or TRBV6-3; no clear D gene. The CDR3 sequence is 17 residues long. V shed 0 bases and J shed 2 bases, with 16 bases lying between them. The V gene's germline CDR1 is MNHEY and CDR2 SVGEGT. CDR3 sequence (DNA): TGTGCCAGCAGTTACTCGACCTATAGAGAGCCGAACTATGGCTACACCTTC. Its protein is CASSYSTYREPNYGYTF.

The genes are TRBV6-1 and TRBJ1-2; no clear D. This CDR3 comprises 14 residues. Germline V gives CDR1 MNHNS, CDR2 SASEGT. The germline V and J ends were trimmed by 0 bases and 0 bases, with 5 bases remaining between them. CDR3 in amino acids: CASSEALANYGYTF. The CDR3 coding sequence is TGTGCCAGCAGTGAAGCTCTGGCTAACTATGGCTACACCTTC.

This clonotype was counted only a few times. A junction boundary mismatches the germline segment, possibly from a read error. This chain joins TRBV7-7 and TRBJ2-2; D gene unclear. Germline values: CDR1 SSHAT, CDR2 FNYEAQ (reference sequence). There are 14 residues in the CDR3. CDR3: CASSSSRNTGELFF. The CDR3 nucleotides are TGTGCTAGCAGCTCGTCTCGGAACACCGGGGAGCTGTTTTTT.

In its sample, this clonotype was seen a few times. An end of the junction differs from the germline gene, which may be a read error. The rearrangement links TRBV7-8 to TRBJ2-1; TRBD2 agrees at 7 bases. CDR1 SGHVS and CDR2 FQNEAQ come from the germline V gene. The CDR3 covers 14 residues. CDR3 amino acids: CASRLAGRYNEQFF. As DNA, the CDR3 is TGTGCCAGCAGGTTAGCGGGCAGATACAATGAGCAGTTCTTC. Together with reference TRBV7-8 and TRBJ2-1, the CDR3 gives the full variable domain: GAGVSQSPRYKVAKRGQDVALRCDPISGHVSLFWYQQALGQGPEFLTYFQNEAQLDKSGLPSDRFFAERPEGSVSTLKIQRTQQEDSAVYLCASRLAGRYNEQFFGPGTRLTVL.

The chain employs TRBV7-3 and TRBJ2-1; D ambiguous. Germline loops: CDR1 SGHTA, CDR2 FQGTGA. The CDR3 contains 11 residues. The V and J ends lost 2 bases and 13 bases respectively, with 9 bases between them. The CDR3 loop is CASSLGAFQFF. For the CDR3, the DNA is TGTGCCAGCAGCTTAGGAGCCTTTCAGTTCTTC. The entire variable domain, with the rest obtained from reference TRBV7-3 and TRBJ2-1, is as follows: GAGVSQTPSNKVTEKGKYVELRCDPISGHTALYWYRQSLGQGPEFLIYFQGTGAADDSGLPNDRFFAVRPEGSVSTLKIQRTERGDSAVYLCASSLGAFQFFGPGTRLTVL.

The chain links TRBV6-5 to TRBJ2-2, with 8 bases identical to TRBD2. This CDR3 contains 19 residues. V lost 3 bases to trimming and J lost 4 bases; unmatched junction nucleotides: 16. Germline CDR1 and CDR2: MNHEY and SVGAGI. CDR3 nucleotide sequence: TGTGCCAGCAGTTATAGGGGCCACCTGAGCGGGAGAGGCACCGGGGAGCTGTTTTTT. Translation gives CASSYRGHLSGRGTGELFF.

This clonotype came up a few times. The chain recombines TRBV20-1 with TRBJ2-1; tentatively, D is TRBD1 (5 bases). V lost 3 bases and J lost 3, with 9 bases in between. This CDR3 has 13 amino acids. CDR1 and CDR2 (germline): DFQATT, SNEGSKA (reference sequence). The CDR3 bases are TGCAGTGCTAGCAAGGGGAACTACAATGAGCAGTTCTTC. It yields the protein CSASKGNYNEQFF.

This clonotype was counted a few times. V is TRBV12-3 or TRBV12-4 and J is TRBJ2-7, with 8 nucleotides matching TRBD2. The CDR3 is made up of 14 amino acids. The ends lost 6 bases at V and 2 bases at J; junction bases unmatched: 6. This CDR3 is CASSVAGLTYEQYF. The CDR3 DNA follows: TGTGCCAGCAGCGTAGCGGGGCTCACCTACGAGCAGTACTTC.

Only a few counts were recorded for this clonotype. The chain links TRBV5-6 to TRBJ2-2; D is unresolved. CDR1 and CDR2 from the germline V gene are SGHDT and YYEEEE. CDR3 length: 11 residues. V lost 7 bases and J 8 bases, leaving 9 bases between the germline ends. CDR3 amino acids: CASHKEGELFF. In DNA, the CDR3 is TGTGCCAGCCATAAAGAGGGGGAGCTGTTTTTT.

V gene TRBV19 combines with J gene TRBJ2-1, with 9 nucleotides matching TRBD1. This CDR3 region has 15 residues. The germline V gene encodes CDR1 LNHDA and CDR2 SQIVND (reference sequence). V lost 3 bases, J lost 2 bases, and 2 bases stayed unmatched. Here the CDR3 reads CASSMGQGTYNEQFF. DNA of the CDR3: TGTGCCAGTAGTATGGGACAGGGAACCTACAATGAGCAGTTCTTC.

The rearrangement joins TRBV11-2 to TRBJ2-2; D is undetermined. V shed 0 bases and J shed 6 bases, with 5 bases lying between them. This CDR3 has 13 amino acids. CDR1 SGHAT and CDR2 FQNNGV come from the germline V gene. The CDR3, as DNA: TGTGCCAGCAGCTTAGATCTTCCCGGGGAGCTGTTTTTT. The encoded protein is CASSLDLPGELFF.

The J gene is TRBJ1-4, the V gene TRBV7-2; tentatively, D is TRBD1 (5 bases). Trimming shortened V by 1 base and J by 3 bases, and 12 bases separated the two germline ends. Per germline, CDR1 SGHTA and CDR2 FQGNSA. The CDR3 contains 16 residues. Here the CDR3 reads CASSLGPPGANEKLFF. In DNA, the CDR3 is TGTGCCAGCAGCTTAGGTCCGCCGGGGGCTAATGAAAAACTGTTTTTT.

The chain joins TRBV29-1 to TRBJ2-4; D is perhaps TRBD2 (6 bases). V lost 3 bases to trimming and J lost 3 bases, with 9 bases between them. From germline, CDR1 is SQVTM and CDR2 ANQGSEA. The CDR3 spans 13 residues. The CDR3 region has the DNA TGCAGCGTTGATGACGGGAGCAAAAACATTCAGTACTTC. Translating gives CSVDDGSKNIQYF.

In this sample, this clonotype turned up many times. The rearrangement links TRBV20-1 to TRBJ2-1; D remains unclear. Trimming removed 2 bases from V and 8 bases from J, with 25 bases in between. Germline CDR1 reads DFQATT; CDR2 reads SNEGSKA (reference sequence). The CDR3 length is 17 residues. The CDR3 protein is CSARPTRARSGKDEQFF. CDR3 in DNA: TGCAGTGCTAGACCGACCCGGGCGCGGTCGGGCAAGGATGAGCAGTTCTTC.

The chain combines TRBV14 with TRBJ2-7; 10 nucleotides match TRBD2. CDR1 and CDR2 from the germline V gene are SGHDN and FVKESK. Losses at the gene ends were 1 base for V and 0 bases for J; bases not matched to a gene: 9. The CDR3 covers 18 residues. Here the CDR3 DNA reads TGTGCCAGCAGCCAAGTATCCCGGGCTAGCGGGAGCTCCTACGAGCAGTACTTC. This translates into CASSQVSRASGSSYEQYF. The full variable domain, completed using reference TRBV14 and TRBJ2-7, is EAGVTQFPSHSVIEKGQTVTLRCDPISGHDNLYWYRRVMGKEIKFLLHFVKESKQDESGMPNNRFLAERTGGTYSTLKVQPAELEDSGVYFCASSQVSRASGSSYEQYFGPGTRLTVT.

This chain uses TRBV13 with TRBJ2-7, with D perhaps matching TRBD1 or TRBD2 (5 bases each). CDR3 length equals 16 residues. The V end lost 5 bases, the J end lost 0 bases, and 17 bases lay between the germline ends. Germline V gene lookup returns CDR1 PRHDT and CDR2 FYEKMQ (reference sequence). CDR3 in amino acids: CASSLWWDASSYEQYF. CDR3 in DNA: TGTGCCAGCAGCCTCTGGTGGGACGCGAGCTCCTACGAGCAGTACTTC.

This clonotype was counted only a few times. The chain joins TRBV7-2 to TRBJ1-1, with no clear D. CDR1 SGHTA and CDR2 FQGNSA come from the germline V gene. V lost 2 bases and J 0 bases, leaving 7 bases between the germline ends. The CDR3 contains 14 residues. The CDR3: CASSLSVVNTEAFF. The CDR3 nucleotides read TGTGCCAGCAGCTTATCAGTGGTGAACACTGAAGCTTTCTTT.

This clonotype was seen more than once but under ten times. The rearrangement links TRBV5-1 to TRBJ2-3; the D is unclear. CDR1 and CDR2 (germline): SGHRS, YFSETQ. Trimming pared 4 bases from V and 6 bases from J, leaving 6 bases between. This CDR3 contains 11 residues. The CDR3 coding sequence is TGCGCCAGCAGCATGGCCGATACGCAGTATTTT. It translates to CASSMADTQYF.

The CDR3: CASSQVWDREYEQYF. The CDR3 DNA sequence: TGCGCCAGCAGCCAAGTGTGGGACAGGGAGTACGAGCAGTACTTC. This chain joins TRBV4-1 and TRBJ2-7, with 9 bases matching TRBD1. Germline CDR1 and CDR2: MGHRA and YSYEKL. Unmatched junction bases numbered 5, after V lost 1 base and J lost 4 bases. This CDR3 spans 15 amino acids.

The gene calls are TRBV15 and TRBJ2-1, with TRBD2 matching 8 bases. Germline V CDR1 and CDR2: LNHNV, YYDKDF (reference sequence). The CDR3 is 17 residues long. V lost 5 bases and J lost 0; bases outside the gene matches: 9. DNA of the CDR3: TGTGCCACCAGCGGGAAAATAGCGGGGAGCTCCTACAATGAGCAGTTCTTC. It codes for CATSGKIAGSSYNEQFF.